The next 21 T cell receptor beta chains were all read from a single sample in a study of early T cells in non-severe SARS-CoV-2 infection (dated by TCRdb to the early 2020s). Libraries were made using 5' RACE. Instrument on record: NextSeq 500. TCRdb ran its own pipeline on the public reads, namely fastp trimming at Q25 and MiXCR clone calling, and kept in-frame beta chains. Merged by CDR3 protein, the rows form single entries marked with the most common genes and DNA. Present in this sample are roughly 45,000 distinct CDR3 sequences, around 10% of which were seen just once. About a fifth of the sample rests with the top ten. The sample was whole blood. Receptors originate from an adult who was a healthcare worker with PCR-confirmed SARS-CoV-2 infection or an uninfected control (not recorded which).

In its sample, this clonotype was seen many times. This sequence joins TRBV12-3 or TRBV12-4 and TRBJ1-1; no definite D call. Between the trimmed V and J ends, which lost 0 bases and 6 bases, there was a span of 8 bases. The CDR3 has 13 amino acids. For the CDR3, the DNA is TGTGCCAGCAGTTTAGCGTCCCCCCCTGAAGCTTTCTTT. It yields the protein CASSLASPPEAFF.

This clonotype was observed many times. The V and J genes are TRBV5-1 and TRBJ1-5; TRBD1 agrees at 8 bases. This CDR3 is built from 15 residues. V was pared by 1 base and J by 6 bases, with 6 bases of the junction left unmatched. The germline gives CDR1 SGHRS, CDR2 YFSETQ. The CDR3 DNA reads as TGCGCCAGCAGCTTGACCGGACAGGGCGGTCAGCCCCAGCATTTT. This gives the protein CASSLTGQGGQPQHF.

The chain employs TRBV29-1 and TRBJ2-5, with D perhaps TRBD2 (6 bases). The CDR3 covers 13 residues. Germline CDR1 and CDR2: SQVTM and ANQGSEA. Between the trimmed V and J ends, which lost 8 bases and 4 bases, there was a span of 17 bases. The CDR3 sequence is CSISLALGETQYF. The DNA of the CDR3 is TGCAGCATATCCCTAGCGTTGGGAGAGACCCAGTACTTC.

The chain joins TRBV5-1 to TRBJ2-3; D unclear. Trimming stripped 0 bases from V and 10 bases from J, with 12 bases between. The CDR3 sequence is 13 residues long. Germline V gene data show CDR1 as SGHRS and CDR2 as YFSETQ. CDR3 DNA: TGCGCCAGCAGCTTGGAGCTCTCCCAATCGCAGTATTTT. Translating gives CASSLELSQSQYF.

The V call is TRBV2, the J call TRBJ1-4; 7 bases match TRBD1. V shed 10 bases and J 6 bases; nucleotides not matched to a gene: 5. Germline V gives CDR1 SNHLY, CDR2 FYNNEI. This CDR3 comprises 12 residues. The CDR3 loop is CATTGDYEKLFF. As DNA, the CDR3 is TGTGCCACCACAGGGGATTATGAAAAACTGTTTTTT.

Here the CDR3 reads CASSLAAASRHTEAFF. The CDR3 DNA sequence: TGTGCCAGCAGTTTAGCGGCAGCCTCGAGGCACACTGAAGCTTTCTTT. J is TRBJ1-1 and V is TRBV27; D unresolved. Germline CDR1 reads MNHEY; CDR2 reads SMNVEV (reference sequence). The CDR3 runs to 16 residues. Trimming shortened V by 2 bases and J by 3 bases, and 16 bases separated the two germline ends.

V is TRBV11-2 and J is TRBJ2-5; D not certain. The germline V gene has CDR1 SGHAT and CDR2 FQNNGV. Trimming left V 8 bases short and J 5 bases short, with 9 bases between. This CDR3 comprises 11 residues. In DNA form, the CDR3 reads TGTGCCAGCGGGCTGGGGGAGACCCAGTACTTC. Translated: CASGLGETQYF.

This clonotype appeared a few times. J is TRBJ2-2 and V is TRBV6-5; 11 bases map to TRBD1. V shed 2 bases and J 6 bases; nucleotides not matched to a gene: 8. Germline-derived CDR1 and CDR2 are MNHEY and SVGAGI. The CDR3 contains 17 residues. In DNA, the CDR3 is TGTGCCAGCAGTTACCCGGACAGGGGGCTGCAGTCCGGGGAGCTGTTTTTT. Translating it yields CASSYPDRGLQSGELFF.

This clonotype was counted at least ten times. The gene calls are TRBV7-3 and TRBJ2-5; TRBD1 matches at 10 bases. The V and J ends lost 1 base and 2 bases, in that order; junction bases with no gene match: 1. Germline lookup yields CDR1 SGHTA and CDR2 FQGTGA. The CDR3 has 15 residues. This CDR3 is CASSLMGQGQETQYF. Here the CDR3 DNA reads TGTGCCAGCAGCTTAATGGGACAGGGGCAAGAGACCCAGTACTTC.

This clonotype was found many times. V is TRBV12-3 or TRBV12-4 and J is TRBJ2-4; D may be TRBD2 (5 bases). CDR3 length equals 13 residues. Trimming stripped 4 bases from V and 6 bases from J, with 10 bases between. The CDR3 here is CASSSGVRNIQYF. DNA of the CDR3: TGTGCCAGCAGTTCCGGGGTGAGAAACATTCAGTACTTC.

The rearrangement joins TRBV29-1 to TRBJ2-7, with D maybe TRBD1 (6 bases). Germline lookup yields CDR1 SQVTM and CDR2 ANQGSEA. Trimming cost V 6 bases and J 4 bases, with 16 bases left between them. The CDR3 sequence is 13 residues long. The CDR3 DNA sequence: TGCAGCGTATCAGGGGCGCCGGGGTACGAGCAGTACTTC. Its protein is CSVSGAPGYEQYF.

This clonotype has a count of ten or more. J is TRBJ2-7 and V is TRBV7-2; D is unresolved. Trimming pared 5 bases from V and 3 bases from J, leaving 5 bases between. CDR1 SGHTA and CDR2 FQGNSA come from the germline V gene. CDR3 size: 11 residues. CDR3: CASSRVYEQYF. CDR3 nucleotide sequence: TGTGCCAGCAGCAGGGTCTACGAGCAGTACTTC.

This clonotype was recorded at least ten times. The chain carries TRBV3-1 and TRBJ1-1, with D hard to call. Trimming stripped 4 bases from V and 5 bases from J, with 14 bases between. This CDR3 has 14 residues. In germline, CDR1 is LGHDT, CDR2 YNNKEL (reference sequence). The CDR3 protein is CASSPDVSRTEAFF. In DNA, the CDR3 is TGTGCCAGCAGCCCCGATGTTAGCCGAACTGAAGCTTTCTTT. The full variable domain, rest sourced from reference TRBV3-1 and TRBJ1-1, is DTAVSQTPKYLVTQMGNDKSIKCEQNLGHDTMYWYKQDSKKFLKIMFSYNNKELIINETVPNRFSPKSPDKAHLNLHINSLELGDSAVYFCASSPDVSRTEAFFGQGTRLTVV.

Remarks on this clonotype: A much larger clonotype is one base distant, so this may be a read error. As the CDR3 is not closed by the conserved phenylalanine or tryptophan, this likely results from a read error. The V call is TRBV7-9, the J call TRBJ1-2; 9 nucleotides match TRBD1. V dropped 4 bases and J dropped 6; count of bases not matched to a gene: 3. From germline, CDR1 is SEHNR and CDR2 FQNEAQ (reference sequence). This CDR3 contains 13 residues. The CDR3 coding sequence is TGTGCCAGCAGCTCCCGACAGGGGGATGGCTACACCCTC. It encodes CASSSRQGDGYTL.

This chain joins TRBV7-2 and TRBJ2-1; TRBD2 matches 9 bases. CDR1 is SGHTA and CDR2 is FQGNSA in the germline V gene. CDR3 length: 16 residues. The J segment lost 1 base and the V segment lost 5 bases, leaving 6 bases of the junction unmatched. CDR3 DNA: TGTGCCAGCAGCCTTAGCGGGAGTGGGTCCTACAATGAGCAGTTCTTC. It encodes CASSLSGSGSYNEQFF. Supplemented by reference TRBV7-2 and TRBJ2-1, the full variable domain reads GAGVSQSPSNKVTEKGKDVELRCDPISGHTALYWYRQSLGQGLEFLIYFQGNSAPDKSGLPSDRFSAERTGGSVSTLTIQRTQQEDSAVYLCASSLSGSGSYNEQFFGPGTRLTVL.

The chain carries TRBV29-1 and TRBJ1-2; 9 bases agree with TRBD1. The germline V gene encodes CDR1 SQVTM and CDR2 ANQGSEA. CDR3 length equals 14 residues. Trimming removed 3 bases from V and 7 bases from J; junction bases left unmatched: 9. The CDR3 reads CSVDYGGQGGGYTF. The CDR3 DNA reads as TGCAGCGTTGACTATGGGGGACAGGGAGGTGGCTACACCTTC.

CDR3 protein: CAISLSELMQETQYF. The CDR3 nucleotides are TGTGCCATCAGTCTCTCCGAGCTTATGCAAGAGACCCAGTACTTC. The chain uses TRBV10-3 and TRBJ2-5; no reliable D call. Germline-derived CDR1 and CDR2 are ENHRY and SYGVKD. Trimming took off 5 bases at V and 2 bases at J, with 15 bases between the two ends. The CDR3 has 15 amino acids.

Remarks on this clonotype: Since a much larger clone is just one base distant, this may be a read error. The CDR3 sequence is CPSTVGESGYPYEQYF. The DNA of the CDR3 is TGTCCCAGCACGGTAGGGGAATCAGGGTATCCCTACGAGCAGTACTTC. The chain uses TRBV2 and TRBJ2-7, with a possible D match to TRBD1 (5 bases). There are 16 residues in the CDR3. The germline CDR1 and CDR2 sequences are SNHLY and FYNNEI.

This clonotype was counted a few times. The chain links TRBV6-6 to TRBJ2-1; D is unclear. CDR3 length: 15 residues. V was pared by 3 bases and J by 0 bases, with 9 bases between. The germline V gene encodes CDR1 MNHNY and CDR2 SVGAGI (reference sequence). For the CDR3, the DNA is TGTGCCAGCAGTTATTTCCCTGGCTCCTACAATGAGCAGTTCTTC. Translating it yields CASSYFPGSYNEQFF.

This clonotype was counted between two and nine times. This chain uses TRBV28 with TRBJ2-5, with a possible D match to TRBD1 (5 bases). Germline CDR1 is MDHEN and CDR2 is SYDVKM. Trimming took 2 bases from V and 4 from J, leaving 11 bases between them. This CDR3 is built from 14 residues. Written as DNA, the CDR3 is TGTGCCAGCAGTTTACAGGGCAGGAGAGAGACCCAGTACTTC. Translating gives CASSLQGRRETQYF.

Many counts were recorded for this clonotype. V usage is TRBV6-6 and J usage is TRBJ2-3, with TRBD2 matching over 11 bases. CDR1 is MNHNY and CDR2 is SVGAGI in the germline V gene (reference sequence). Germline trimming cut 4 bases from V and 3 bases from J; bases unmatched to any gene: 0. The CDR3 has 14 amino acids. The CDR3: CASSWTSGTDTQYF. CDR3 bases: TGTGCCAGCAGTTGGACTAGCGGGACAGATACGCAGTATTTT.